Below, one T cell receptor beta chain is given with its context. The entry originates in a study of blood T cell repertoires in COVID-19. Study-level background: Some COVID-19 samples were acute and others convalescent; all came from the United States, Italy and Spain. The analysed material was cDNA or gDNA that came from T cells, B-cell-depleted T cells, or PBMCs.

In the original processing: Estimates of nucleated cell counts were drawn from the amplification of reference gene primers. Produced via immunoSEQ multiplex PCR; TCRdb's table is partial and in-frame only. V and J calls and clone size are copied from that table; D and trimming were computed from the DNA. The sample contains some 42,000 clones, 70% to 90% of which appear only once. In germline, CDR1 is LGHNT, CDR2 FRNRAP. V lost 5 bases and J 2 bases, leaving 16 bases between the germline ends. CDR3 length: 16 amino acids. This chain connects TRBV12-5 to TRBJ1-5, with D unclear. The sequenced material came from peripheral blood. This TCR was sampled from a human donor in a cohort sampled during active COVID-19. The CDR3 DNA reads TGTGCTAGTGGTCCCTTACACCGGGAAGGCAATCAGCCCCAGCATTTT. As protein: CASGPLHREGNQPQHF.